This T cell receptor (beta chain) appears in the sequencing data of a study of T cells in Graves' hyperthyroidism and ophthalmopathy. With duration under 3 months, ophthalmopathy was active: Clinical Activity Score at least 3, NOSPECS at least 4. Source material for PBMCs was about 11 ml fresh peripheral blood. Study-wide results and limits: The model identified upcoming ophthalmopathy a median about six months ahead of onset. The authors' 13 V-J model separated ophthalmopathy from stable hyperthyroidism.

Trimming shortened V by 5 bases and J by 7 bases, and 15 bases separated the two germline ends. Germline-derived CDR1 and CDR2 are SGHAT and FQNNGV. This CDR3 spans 15 amino acids. RNA transcripts provided the source from which TCR beta CDR3 regions were amplified. TCR CDR3 underwent first-round RT-PCR with the HTBI primer set. TCRdb recomputed calls from the multiplex PCR reads with MiXCR, one row per CDR3 protein. The sample includes around 490,000 distinct CDR3 sequences, nearly 20% of them seen just once. This clonotype showed up many times. Its antigen is not known. Input material: blood. The clonotype originates from a man aged 35 to 55 with Graves' ophthalmopathy. The chain links TRBV11-2 to TRBJ1-6; the D gene is possibly TRBD1 (6 bases). CDR3 coding DNA: TGTGCCAGCAGCGGGCAGGGGTGGGCAAATTCACCCCTCCACTTT. Translated, it gives CASSGQGWANSPLHF.